Given below is one TCR delta chain in context. TCRdb called clones anew from the RT-PCR reads with CATT. The sample consists of roughly 5,400 delta-chain clones, just over 9.5% of them appearing once. The data derive from a study of gamma-delta T cells after stem cell transplantation. Losses at the gene ends were 2 bases for V and 2 bases for J; bases not matched to a gene: 6. The germline CDR1 and CDR2 sequences are GEAIGNYY and EKD. CDR3 length: 16 amino acids. This clonotype was obtained from a human donor. It is not recorded whose cells these are; they may come from a transplant donor. The sequenced sample was gamma-delta T cells. The rearrangement uses TRDV2 and TRDJ1; 11 nucleotides line up with TRDD3. CDR3: CACDSLGDTKTDKLIF. CDR3 bases: TGTGCCTGTGACAGTCTGGGGGATACCAAAACCGATAAACTCATCTTT.